Below, 6 T cell receptor beta chains from the same sample are listed, as sequenced in a study of tissue T cells after allogeneic stem cell transplantation. Assay used: immunoSEQ multiplex PCR; TCRdb lists only in-frame clones, some missing. The sample yields thousands of clones, roughly three fifths seen once. The time point is: mouse harvest day 7 after allogeneic transplant. Tail vein injection delivered 10^7 T-cell-depleted bone marrow cells and 10^6 splenic CD5+ T cells. Sequenced: spleen. Every receptor here comes from a female BALB/c mouse given C57BL/6 T cells with graft-versus-host disease after an allogeneic hematopoietic cell transplant.

Details on this clone: Each gene name is a mouse one. The sequenced fragment ends 1 residue before the CDR3 boundary, so the rest is inferred from the germline J gene. The J gene is TRBJ2-5, the V gene TRBV2; no reliable D call. The V end was cut by 4 bases, the J end by 5 bases, with 1 base between. Germline V CDR1 and CDR2: LGHNA, YSYQKL. This CDR3 spans 10 amino acids. The CDR3 protein is CASSPDTQYF. Partial CDR3 DNA: TGTGCCAGCAGCCCAGACACCCAGTAC.

About this clone itself: The gene names given are mouse names. The read halts 1 residue ahead of the CDR3 end, with the missing end drawn from the germline J gene. V gene TRBV19 combines with J gene TRBJ2-1, with 7 bases lining up with TRBD2. CDR1 and CDR2 (germline): FNHDT, SITEND (reference sequence). This CDR3 contains 13 residues. Germline trimming cut 5 bases from V and 1 base from J; bases unmatched to any gene: 0. CDR3 DNA, as far as it was read: TGTGCCAGCAGCTGGGGGAACTATGCTGAGCAGTTC. Translation: CASSWGNYAEQF. The CDR3 in full is CASSWGNYAEQFF.

This clone was observed a few times. Gene names and germline match the mouse. The CDR3 end is not reached by the read, which stops 1 residue before it; the germline J gene fills it in. The rearrangement links TRBV2 to TRBJ1-5; D perhaps matches TRBD1 (6 bases). CDR3 length: 13 amino acids. CDR1 is LGHNA and CDR2 is YSYQKL in the germline V gene. V was pared by 4 bases and J by 7 bases, with 11 bases between. The CDR3 bases that were read are TGTGCCAGCAGCCCTCCGGGACAACAGGCTCCGCTT. It codes for CASSPPGQQAPL. The CDR3 in full is CASSPPGQQAPLF.

Remarks on this clone: Any gene name here is a mouse gene name. With the read ending 1 residue before the CDR3 end, the germline J gene is used to fill in that end. This chain joins TRBV26 and TRBJ2-5; D gene unclear. This CDR3 contains 14 residues. Germline V gene data show CDR1 as KGHPV and CDR2 as FQNQEV (reference sequence). Between the trimmed V and J ends, which lost 2 bases and 0 bases, there was a span of 6 bases. The DNA read from the CDR3 is TGTGCCAGCAGTCTGGGAATTAACCAAGACACCCAGTAC. This gives the protein CASSLGINQDTQY. The whole CDR3 sequence reads CASSLGINQDTQYF.

Points on this clone: The genes and germline here are from mouse. The read ends 1 residue shy of where the CDR3 ends; the end is completed using the germline J gene. This chain connects TRBV5 to TRBJ1-5, with 7 bases that match TRBD1. Germline assignment: CDR1 LGHNA and CDR2 YNLKQL (reference sequence). V shed 4 bases and J 6 bases; nucleotides not matched to a gene: 0. The CDR3 contains 12 residues. CDR3 residues: CASSRDSQAPLF. The covered CDR3 bases are TGTGCCAGCAGCCGGGACAGCCAGGCTCCGCTT.

As to this clone: Gene names are mouse gene names. The read stops 1 residue short of the end of the CDR3; the missing end is completed from the germline J gene. The chain recombines TRBV5 with TRBJ1-4; no clear D gene. This CDR3 is built from 13 residues. Deletions cut 4 bases from V and 3 bases from J, with 6 bases between. CDR1 is LGHNA, CDR2 YNLKQL, per germline (reference sequence). The CDR3 sequence: CASSPATNERLFF. The DNA read from the CDR3 is TGTGCCAGCAGCCCCGCAACCAACGAAAGATTATTT.